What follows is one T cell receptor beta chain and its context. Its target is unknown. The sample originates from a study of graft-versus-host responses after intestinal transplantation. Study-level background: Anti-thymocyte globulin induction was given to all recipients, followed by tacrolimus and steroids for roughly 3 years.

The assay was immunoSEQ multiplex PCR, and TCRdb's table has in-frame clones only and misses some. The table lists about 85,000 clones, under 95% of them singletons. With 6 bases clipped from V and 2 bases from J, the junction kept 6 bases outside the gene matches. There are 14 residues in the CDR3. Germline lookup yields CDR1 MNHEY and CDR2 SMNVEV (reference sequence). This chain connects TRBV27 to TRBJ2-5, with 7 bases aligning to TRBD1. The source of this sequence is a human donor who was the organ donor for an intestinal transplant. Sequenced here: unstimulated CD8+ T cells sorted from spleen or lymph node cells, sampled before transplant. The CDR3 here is CASSPGGWQETQYF. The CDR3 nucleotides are TGTGCCAGCAGCCCAGGGGGATGGCAAGAGACCCAGTACTTC.